This TCR beta chain emerged from a study of siplizumab effects on memory and regulatory T cells. This CDR3 has 15 amino acids. V lost 6 bases and J lost 6; bases outside the gene matches: 10. The V gene's germline CDR1 is SGHDT and CDR2 YYEEEE. Clones were read by immunoSEQ multiplex PCR, and TCRdb kept only the in-frame ones, dropping some. The data show tens of thousands of clones, with 79% seen just once and approximately 0.38% held by the top ten. Sequenced input: memory CD4+ T cells sorted from blood. The chain couples TRBV5-6 to TRBJ1-5, with TRBD1 matching over 9 bases. The sequence came from a human donor in good health. CDR3: CASTTGGTGSQPQHF. The CDR3 nucleotides are TGTGCCAGCACCACCGGCGGGACAGGGAGTCAGCCCCAGCATTTT.